The 23 T cell receptor beta chains reported below all come from one sample, sequenced in a study of blood T cell repertoires in COVID-19 (TCRdb year 2020). Library preparation was by the immunoSEQ multiplex PCR assay. Sourced from immuneACCESS, this table was stored by TCRdb with only in-frame sequences that have V and J called. A share of the clones is absent; for the studies checked, an unresolved V gene accounts for under half, and the remainder has no known explanation. The sample has over 200,000 clones on record, just under 90% of them singletons. The biggest ten clones account for over 0.95% of the sample. Sequencing was carried out using PBMCs or T cells enriched from blood (not recorded which). Receptors were obtained from a man aged 25-45 years who had recovered from COVID-19.

J is TRBJ2-7 and V is TRBV5-6; 11 bases are shared with TRBD1. The CDR3 extends over 15 amino acids. Germline CDR1 reads SGHDT; CDR2 reads YYEEEE. With 6 bases clipped from V and 6 bases from J, the junction kept 11 bases outside the gene matches. CDR3 region: CASTLVGQGAGEQYF. CDR3 bases: TGTGCCAGCACCCTTGTCGGACAGGGGGCAGGCGAGCAGTACTTC.

The rearrangement uses TRBV5-1 and TRBJ1-4, with a tentative D call TRBD1 (6 bases). Trimming removed 0 bases at V and 5 bases at J, with 11 bases between. The CDR3 runs to 15 residues. From germline, CDR1 is SGHRS and CDR2 YFSETQ. The CDR3 nucleotides are TGCGCCAGCAGCTTGGCGGGGGGCTTAAATGAAAAACTGTTTTTT. It specifies CASSLAGGLNEKLFF.

The chain uses TRBV30 and TRBJ1-6; tentatively, D is TRBD1 (5 bases). Germline assignment: CDR1 GTSNPN and CDR2 SVGIG (reference sequence). This CDR3 contains 15 residues. V gave up 4 bases and J gave up 7 bases, with 17 bases separating them. CDR3 sequence (DNA): TGTGCCTGGAAAGGTAGGGGCAGGGAAAATTCACCCCTCCACTTT. Translating it yields CAWKGRGRENSPLHF.

This chain connects TRBV9 to TRBJ2-6, with D possibly TRBD1 on 5 matching bases. Germline V lookup: CDR1 SGDLS, CDR2 YYNGEE. The CDR3 has 18 residues. The ends were cut back, 0 bases at V and 3 bases at J, with 16 bases in the middle. CDR3 nucleotide sequence: TGTGCCAGCAGCGTAGAGGGGTCTTCGGTTGGTGGGGCCAACGTCCTGACTTTC. Encoded protein: CASSVEGSSVGGANVLTF.

In the case of this clone: The junction does not match germline at one end; this may be a read error. This chain connects TRBV4-2 to TRBJ2-3; D perhaps matches TRBD1 (5 bases). CDR3 length equals 17 residues. Germline V gene data show CDR1 as LGHNA and CDR2 as YNFKEQ. The CDR3 here is CASSQDSPGRAPDTQCF. CDR3 DNA: TGTGCCAGCAGCCAAGATAGCCCCGGCAGGGCGCCAGATACGCAGTGTTTT.

The chain carries TRBV12-3 or TRBV12-4 and TRBJ1-2; D remains unclear. Deletions cut 4 bases from V and 1 base from J, with 7 bases between. The CDR3 is 13 amino acids. The chain's CDR3 is CASSSGVNYGYTF. In DNA, the CDR3 is TGTGCCAGCAGTTCCGGGGTTAACTATGGCTACACCTTC.

The chain uses TRBV4-1 and TRBJ2-5; TRBD1 agrees at 7 bases. The CDR3 is 15 residues long. Germline CDR1 and CDR2: MGHRA and YSYEKL. With V trimmed by 3 bases and J by 3 bases, 7 bases remained unmatched. The CDR3 DNA is TGCGCCAGCAGCCAGTTCCGGGACAGCAAAGAGACCCAGTACTTC. This codes for CASSQFRDSKETQYF.

This clone appeared once. V gene TRBV19 combines with J gene TRBJ2-2; 7 nucleotides line up with TRBD1. The trim removed 4 bases at V and 6 bases at J, leaving 8 bases unmatched. Germline CDR1 and CDR2: LNHDA and SQIVND (reference sequence). This CDR3 has 15 residues. The CDR3: CASSRRQGRAGELFF. Written as DNA, the CDR3 is TGTGCCAGTAGTAGGAGACAGGGTAGGGCCGGGGAGCTGTTTTTT.

The CDR3 spells CASSLQGAEAFF. Here the CDR3 DNA reads TGTGCCAGCAGCTTACAGGGTGCTGAAGCTTTCTTT. The V gene is TRBV7-2, the J gene TRBJ1-1, with D perhaps matching TRBD1 (5 bases). The CDR3 length is 12 residues. V lost 2 bases, J lost 6 bases, and 7 bases lay in between. Germline values: CDR1 SGHTA, CDR2 FQGNSA.

V usage is TRBV13 and J usage is TRBJ2-2, with D perhaps matching TRBD2 (6 bases). The ends were cut back, 4 bases at V and 7 bases at J, with 16 bases in the middle. CDR3 length: 15 amino acids. Germline CDR1 reads PRHDT; CDR2 reads FYEKMQ (reference sequence). This CDR3 is CASSSEPGLLGELFF. In nucleotides, the CDR3 is TGTGCCAGCAGCTCCGAACCGGGACTGCTCGGGGAGCTGTTTTTT.

This clone has just one count. CDR3 residues: CAWRWGQMNTEAFF. In nucleotides, the CDR3 is TGTGCCTGGAGATGGGGACAAATGAACACTGAAGCTTTCTTT. This chain uses TRBV30 with TRBJ1-1, with D possibly TRBD1 on 6 matching bases. Germline CDR1 is GTSNPN and CDR2 is SVGIG (reference sequence). V lost 3 bases and J 0 bases, leaving 11 bases between the germline ends. This CDR3 comprises 14 residues.

The chain couples TRBV7-2 to TRBJ2-3; 11 nucleotides agree with TRBD2. Germline lookup yields CDR1 SGHTA and CDR2 FQGNSA. The CDR3 is made up of 16 amino acids. V lost 0 bases and J lost 6; bases outside the gene matches: 5. The DNA of the CDR3 is TGTGCCAGCAGCTTAGCTAGCGGGGGGGCCTTGGATACGCAGTATTTT. Translation: CASSLASGGALDTQYF.

The rearrangement joins TRBV9 to TRBJ2-3; tentatively, D is TRBD2 (6 bases). The germline V and J ends were trimmed by 0 bases and 3 bases, with 11 bases remaining between them. The CDR3 extends over 15 amino acids. The germline gives CDR1 SGDLS, CDR2 YYNGEE. The CDR3 is CASSVVGGKTDTQYF. Written as DNA, the CDR3 is TGTGCCAGCAGCGTAGTCGGGGGTAAGACAGATACGCAGTATTTT.

The chain is built from TRBV9 and TRBJ1-1, with a tentative D call TRBD1 (5 bases). Trimming stripped 0 bases from V and 5 bases from J, with 11 bases between. CDR1 is SGDLS and CDR2 is YYNGEE in the germline V gene. This CDR3 contains 14 residues. Here the CDR3 DNA reads TGTGCCAGCAGCGTAGGGGGGAGGCTAACTGAAGCTTTCTTT. Residues: CASSVGGRLTEAFF. The variable domain in full, completed from reference TRBV9 and TRBJ1-1, reads DSGVTQTPKHLITATGQRVTLRCSPRSGDLSVYWYQQSLDQGLQFLIQYYNGEERAKGNILERFSAQQFPDLHSELNLSSLELGDSALYFCASSVGGRLTEAFFGQGTRLTVV.

This chain connects TRBV7-6 to TRBJ2-7; D may be TRBD1 (5 bases). The length of the CDR3 is 16 residues. In germline, CDR1 is SGHVS, CDR2 FNYEAQ. Trimming shortened V by 1 base and J by 3 bases, and 16 bases separated the two germline ends. The CDR3 spells CASSLDQGRALYEQYF. CDR3 nucleotides: TGTGCCAGCAGCTTAGATCAGGGAAGGGCACTCTACGAGCAGTACTTC.

The DNA for the CDR3 is TGTGCCAGCAGCTTGGGTCCCAGGGTGTCGCCTGAAGCTTTCTTT. It is translated as CASSLGPRVSPEAFF. This rearrangement joins TRBV5-4 to TRBJ1-1; D is perhaps TRBD1 (5 bases). CDR1 SGHNT and CDR2 YYREEE come from the germline V gene (reference sequence). CDR3 size: 15 residues. V was pared by 0 bases and J by 6 bases, with 15 bases between.

V and J are TRBV5-8 and TRBJ2-4; 7 bases agree with TRBD1. Losses at the gene ends were 5 bases for V and 0 bases for J; bases not matched to a gene: 8. This CDR3 region has 16 residues. The germline gives CDR1 SGHTS, CDR2 YDEGEE. CDR3 sequence: CASSPDDRVAKNIQYF. CDR3 DNA: TGTGCCAGCAGTCCAGATGACAGGGTAGCCAAAAACATTCAGTACTTC.

The genes are TRBV6-5 and TRBJ2-7, with D possibly being TRBD2 (6 bases). The V gene's germline CDR1 is MNHEY and CDR2 SVGAGI. The CDR3 has 14 residues. The germline V and J ends were trimmed by 7 bases and 2 bases, with 15 bases remaining between them. CDR3 protein: CASKGGLRTYEQYF. In DNA, the CDR3 is TGTGCCAGCAAAGGTGGACTACGAACCTACGAGCAGTACTTC.

This CDR3 reads CASSQDPGLAGGTQYF. CDR3 nucleotide sequence: TGCGCCAGCAGCCAAGATCCGGGACTTGCCGGAGGGACCCAGTACTTC. The rearrangement uses TRBV4-1 and TRBJ2-5; maybe TRBD2 (6 bases). CDR1 and CDR2 (germline): MGHRA, YSYEKL. This CDR3 contains 16 residues. V was clipped by 0 bases and J by 7 bases, with 18 bases between them.

CDR3 amino acids: CASSRGQDFSEQYF. The CDR3 DNA reads TGTGCCAGCAGCCGGGGACAGGACTTTTCCGAGCAGTACTTC. J is TRBJ2-7 and V is TRBV5-8, with TRBD1 matching 8 bases. Per germline, CDR1 SGHTS and CDR2 YDEGEE. The CDR3 spans 14 residues. After removal of 4 bases from V and 6 bases from J, the junction contained 9 bases not matched to a gene.

The V and J genes are TRBV18 and TRBJ1-1; 10 bases map to TRBD1. CDR1 is KGHSH and CDR2 is LQKENI in the germline V gene. The trim removed 1 base at V and 4 bases at J, leaving 9 bases unmatched. CDR3 length: 17 amino acids. The CDR3: CASSPRAGGTGATEAFF. As DNA, the CDR3 is TGTGCCAGCTCACCACGGGCGGGAGGGACAGGGGCCACTGAAGCTTTCTTT.

CDR3 DNA: TGCGCCAGCAGCCAAGAAAGGGACAGGGATCAGCCCCAGCATTTT. It encodes CASSQERDRDQPQHF. The J gene is TRBJ1-5, the V gene TRBV4-3; 9 bases match TRBD1. The CDR3 is 15 amino acids. Germline loops: CDR1 LGHNA, CDR2 YSLEER. With 0 bases clipped from V and 5 bases from J, the junction kept 2 bases outside the gene matches.

V usage is TRBV19 and J usage is TRBJ1-2; 7 bases line up with TRBD1. V was clipped by 4 bases and J by 1 base; unmatched bases: 6. The CDR3 contains 15 residues. Germline loops: CDR1 LNHDA, CDR2 SQIVND (reference sequence). The CDR3 reads CASSTDREINYGYTF. As DNA, the CDR3 is TGTGCCAGTAGTACCGACAGGGAAATTAACTATGGCTACACCTTC. Combining the CDR3 with reference TRBV19 and TRBJ1-2 gives the whole variable domain DGGITQSPKYLFRKEGQNVTLSCEQNLNHDAMYWYRQDPGQGLRLIYYSQIVNDFQKGDIAEGYSVSREKKESFPLTVTSAQKNPTAFYLCASSTDREINYGYTFGSGTRLTVV.